Sequencing of this TCR beta chain was carried out in a study of CD8 T cells in Susac syndrome. Study information: Patients with Susac syndrome, at blood draw, were therapy-naive, on corticosteroids, or on intravenous immunoglobulin alone.

RNA amounts of roughly 0.45 to 1 ug underwent reverse transcription with random hexamers. Amplification of TCR beta CDR3 spanned 54 Vbeta and 13 Jbeta via immunoSEQ multiplex PCR. Each CDR3 protein gets one entry after TCRdb re-called the immunoSEQ multiplex PCR reads with MiXCR. The top ten clones hold roughly 0.08% of a sample with 110,000 to 150,000 distinct CDR3 sequences, approximately 94% of them seen once. The CDR3 consists of 16 residues. Per the germline V gene, CDR1 is KGHSH and CDR2 is LQKENI. The V end was cut by 0 bases, the J end by 3 bases, with 14 bases between. This chain links TRBV18 with TRBJ1-2, with D possibly TRBD1 on 5 matching bases. Material: CD4+ T cells from PBMCs. This TCR came from a human donor with Susac syndrome. CDR3 sequence: CASSPPGIQGDYGYTF. The CDR3 DNA is TGTGCCAGCTCACCACCAGGGATTCAAGGGGACTATGGCTACACCTTC.